Here is one TCR beta chain with its context. This CDR3 spans 15 amino acids. Germline V gives CDR1 SGHTA, CDR2 FQGTGA. Trimming shortened V by 4 bases and J by 8 bases, and 18 bases separated the two germline ends. Sequencing used immunoSEQ multiplex PCR; TCRdb keeps in-frame clones, though not all of them. This sample has more than 50,000 clones, with roughly nine tenths found just once. The record originates from a study of T cell changes during pregnancy in multiple sclerosis. The TCR originated in a female donor in good health, enrolled as a control in a pregnancy study. The chain links TRBV7-3 to TRBJ1-5, with D perhaps matching TRBD1 (6 bases). The sequenced sample was CD4+ T cells from peripheral blood mononuclear cells, obtained after pregnancy. The CDR3: CASSSTGTSGEPQHF. Here the CDR3 DNA reads TGTGCCAGCAGCTCGACAGGCACGTCCGGGGAGCCCCAGCATTTT.